This T cell receptor (beta chain) was identified during a study of cytomegalovirus exposure and HLA in healthy donors. Study-wide background: Genotyping showed roughly 86% of roughly 400 donors falling in the Caucasian-associated ancestry cluster. Points from the study as a whole: Accurate HLA-A and HLA-B prediction from TCR beta sequences was reported for most subjects. Reportedly, a later analysis found an Asian-associated ancestry cluster had fewer N-insertions than the approximately 700-donor mean. More clonal expansion characterized HLA-associated TCR beta chains than equally common others in a later analysis.

This clone was seen only a few times. The target antigen is unknown. It was with 60 Vbeta and 13 Jbeta primers that the PCR ran. Repertoires were generated with immunoSEQ multiplex PCR, while TCRdb's copy carries only in-frame clones and drops some. The data contain just under 150,000 clones, around 85% of them singletons. Trimming removed 6 bases at V and 2 bases at J, with 11 bases between. The CDR3 length is 13 residues. Germline V lookup: CDR1 MNHEY, CDR2 SVGAGI. Source material: PBMCs. The genes are TRBV6-5 and TRBJ2-7; perhaps TRBD1 as D (6 bases). The TCR was taken from a woman in her twenties or thirties in good health and CMV-seronegative. CDR3 amino acids: CASSRQEPYEQYF. DNA of the CDR3: TGTGCCAGCAGCCGACAGGAGCCCTACGAGCAGTACTTC.